The 19 T cell receptor beta chains presented below share a single source sample, sequenced in a study of cytomegalovirus exposure and HLA in healthy donors. PCR was performed using 60 Vbeta and 13 Jbeta primers. The data were produced by immunoSEQ multiplex PCR, yet TCRdb's version contains in-frame clones alone and is incomplete. The sample holds some 200,000 clones, about 62% seen once. Sequenced input: PBMCs. The receptors derive from a man aged 40-50 years in good health and CMV-seronegative.

The chain joins TRBV5-8 to TRBJ1-3; a weak D match, TRBD1 (6 bases). Between the trimmed V and J ends, which lost 1 base and 3 bases, there was a span of 14 bases. Germline V gene sequence: CDR1 SGHTS, CDR2 YDEGEE. The CDR3 is made up of 16 amino acids. For the CDR3, the DNA is TGTGCCAGCAGCTTGTACGCAGGGGCGTTTGGAAACACCATATATTTT. Translating gives CASSLYAGAFGNTIYF.

This clone appeared a few times. The CDR3: CASRPEGQTDTQYF. As DNA, the CDR3 is TGTGCCAGCAGGCCGGAGGGCCAAACAGATACGCAGTATTTT. V usage is TRBV25-1 and J usage is TRBJ2-3; D may be TRBD2 (6 bases). V gave up 6 bases and J gave up 3 bases, with 13 bases separating them. This CDR3 spans 14 amino acids. The germline CDR1 and CDR2 sequences are MGHDK and SYGVNS.

This clone was seen a few times. The chain recombines TRBV6-1 with TRBJ1-2; 10 bases are a match to TRBD1. V lost 4 bases, J lost 8 bases, and 4 bases stayed unmatched. This CDR3 is built from 13 residues. CDR1 is MNHNS and CDR2 is SASEGT in the germline V gene. The CDR3 loop is CASSVETGGGYTF. The CDR3 DNA is TGTGCCAGCAGTGTAGAGACAGGGGGCGGCTACACCTTC.

The CDR3 reads CASSKGRISYEQYF. Written as DNA, the CDR3 is TGTGCCAGTTCTAAGGGGAGGATCTCCTACGAGCAGTACTTC. V usage is TRBV19 and J usage is TRBJ2-7; TRBD2 might be the D (6 bases). Germline V lookup: CDR1 LNHDA, CDR2 SQIVND (reference sequence). The V and J ends lost 8 bases and 0 bases respectively, with 14 bases between them. The CDR3 loop spans 14 amino acids.

The count of this clone is one. The rearrangement links TRBV19 to TRBJ2-3; D may be TRBD2 (7 bases). Trimming cost V 7 bases and J 5 bases, with 16 bases left between them. Germline values: CDR1 LNHDA, CDR2 SQIVND (reference sequence). There are 14 residues in the CDR3. CDR3 region: CASTIGGAGDTQYF. The CDR3 DNA reads as TGTGCCAGTACCATTGGGGGGGCTGGAGATACGCAGTATTTT.

This clone was picked up one time. J is TRBJ1-4 and V is TRBV10-2, with D possibly TRBD1 on 5 matching bases. Germline CDR1 WSHSY, CDR2 SAAADI. CDR3 length: 14 amino acids. V was trimmed by 6 bases and J by 7 bases, leaving 15 bases between them. For the CDR3, the DNA is TGCGCCAGCAGGGAGAGGGGATTAGCTGAAAAACTGTTTTTT. This encodes CASRERGLAEKLFF.

Here the CDR3 reads CASSLGLAGTYNEQFF. CDR3 nucleotides: TGCGCCAGCAGCTTGGGACTAGCGGGGACGTACAATGAGCAGTTCTTC. The rearrangement uses TRBV5-1 and TRBJ2-1; 11 positions match TRBD2. CDR3 length: 16 amino acids. The junction had 3 bases not matched to a gene; V was cut back by 0 bases and J by 4 bases. Germline CDR1 SGHRS, CDR2 YFSETQ.

Written as DNA, the CDR3 is TGTGCCAGCAGCTCCCAGGGGGCGGGATACGAGCAGTACTTC. Translated, it gives CASSSQGAGYEQYF. The chain carries TRBV5-4 and TRBJ2-7; 8 bases align to TRBD1. V lost 3 bases, J lost 4 bases, and 6 bases stayed unmatched. The CDR3 contains 14 residues. Germline lookup yields CDR1 SGHNT and CDR2 YYREEE (reference sequence).

CDR3 region: CASSRPGQGGYEQYF. CDR3 nucleotide sequence: TGTGCCAGCAGTAGACCGGGACAGGGAGGGTACGAGCAGTACTTC. This sequence joins TRBV28 and TRBJ2-7; TRBD1 matches at 9 bases. The junction had 9 bases not matched to a gene; V was cut back by 5 bases and J by 4 bases. The germline V gene has CDR1 MDHEN and CDR2 SYDVKM. This CDR3 region has 15 residues.

The J gene is TRBJ2-5, the V gene TRBV2; no clear D. The length of the CDR3 is 14 residues. Germline CDR1 and CDR2: SNHLY and FYNNEI. Trimming stripped 2 bases from V and 1 base from J, with 8 bases between. The CDR3 DNA is TGTGCCAGCAGTGAATGGCACAGCCAAGAGACCCAGTACTTC. Its translation: CASSEWHSQETQYF.

The chain recombines TRBV28 with TRBJ1-2, with 8 positions matching TRBD1. The CDR3 contains 13 residues. Germline V CDR1 and CDR2: MDHEN, SYDVKM. J lost 8 bases, V lost 5 bases, and 7 bases had no gene match. CDR3 DNA sequence: TGTGCCAGCAGTACCCGGACAGGGTTCGGCTACACCTTC. Protein: CASSTRTGFGYTF.

This clone has more than one count but fewer than ten. This rearrangement joins TRBV29-1 to TRBJ2-5; 8 bases line up with TRBD1. The germline CDR1 and CDR2 sequences are SQVTM and ANQGSEA. V shed 6 bases, J shed 1 base, and the junction held 4 bases outside the gene matches. There are 13 residues in the CDR3. CDR3 residues: CSVIQGGQETQYF. The DNA of the CDR3 is TGCAGCGTCATACAGGGGGGCCAAGAGACCCAGTACTTC.

This clone was counted a single time. The chain combines TRBV7-9 with TRBJ2-5; 8 bases align to TRBD2. CDR1 and CDR2 from the germline V gene are SEHNR and FQNEAQ (reference sequence). With 4 bases clipped from V and 5 bases from J, the junction kept 9 bases outside the gene matches. The CDR3 consists of 15 residues. The CDR3 region is CASSYGGARGETQYF. In DNA, the CDR3 is TGTGCCAGCAGCTACGGGGGGGCCCGGGGGGAGACCCAGTACTTC.

This clone was seen only a few times. The chain is built from TRBV6-6 and TRBJ2-1, with TRBD1 matching over 8 bases. This CDR3 has 15 residues. Losses at the gene ends were 0 bases for V and 6 bases for J; bases not matched to a gene: 4. CDR1 and CDR2 (germline): MNHNY, SVGAGI (reference sequence). The CDR3 here is CASSYSTGDGNEQFF. The CDR3 nucleotides read TGTGCCAGCAGTTACTCGACAGGGGATGGCAATGAGCAGTTCTTC.

The J gene is TRBJ2-5, the V gene TRBV11-2, with 12 bases lining up with TRBD2. V lost 2 bases to trimming and J lost 4 bases; unmatched junction nucleotides: 5. CDR1 and CDR2 from the germline V gene are SGHAT and FQNNGV. The CDR3 is made up of 16 amino acids. The CDR3 protein is CASSLWGLAGPETQYF. The CDR3, as DNA: TGTGCCAGCAGCTTATGGGGACTAGCGGGTCCAGAGACCCAGTACTTC.

A few counts support this clone. This rearrangement joins TRBV6-1 to TRBJ1-5, with 10 bases identical to TRBD1. In germline, CDR1 is MNHNS, CDR2 SASEGT. V was pared by 0 bases and J by 9 bases, with 14 bases of the junction left unmatched. This CDR3 comprises 18 residues. The CDR3 is CASSEARDRGVNPWPQHF. Written as DNA, the CDR3 is TGTGCCAGCAGTGAAGCTAGGGACAGGGGAGTCAACCCGTGGCCCCAGCATTTT.

The rearrangement uses TRBV5-5 and TRBJ1-2; 8 positions match TRBD1. Trimming cost V 0 bases and J 1 base; bases outside gene matches: 2. The CDR3 length is 15 residues. The V gene's germline CDR1 is SGHKS and CDR2 YYEKEE (reference sequence). CDR3 loop: CASSLEGQGNYGYTF. CDR3 sequence (DNA): TGTGCCAGCAGCTTGGAAGGACAGGGTAACTATGGCTACACCTTC. Filled out from reference TRBV5-5 and TRBJ1-2, the complete variable domain reads DAGVTQSPTHLIKTRGQQVTLRCSPISGHKSVSWYQQVLGQGPQFIFQYYEKEERGRGNFPDRFSARQFPNYSSELNVNALLLGDSALYLCASSLEGQGNYGYTFGSGTRLTVV.

The chain has TRBV10-2 and TRBJ1-3, with D tentatively TRBD1 (6 bases). Germline V gene data show CDR1 as WSHSY and CDR2 as SAAADI. This CDR3 comprises 13 residues. V was pared by 7 bases and J by 2 bases, with 9 bases between. The CDR3 here is CASMDRAGNTIYF. CDR3 in DNA: TGCGCCAGCATGGACAGAGCTGGAAACACCATATATTTT.

This clone was seen a handful of times. The chain combines TRBV7-3 with TRBJ2-2, with D perhaps matching TRBD1 (6 bases). The CDR3 spans 12 residues. Germline values: CDR1 SGHTA, CDR2 FQGTGA. Trimming left V 6 bases short and J 6 bases short, with 8 bases between. CDR3 residues: CASRSGAGELFF. The CDR3 DNA reads as TGTGCCAGCAGATCAGGGGCCGGGGAGCTGTTTTTT.